This is a list of T cell receptor beta chains from one sample in a study of shared clonotypes between healthy human individuals. Assay: immunoSEQ multiplex PCR; the TCRdb copy retains only in-frame clones and omits some. The sample lists 400,000 to 600,000 clones, about 79% occurring once. Sequencing was carried out using PBMCs. Source of these receptors: a woman aged 40 to 55 in good health. Some clones in this sample may be carry-over from other donors' samples. CDR3s include the opening cysteine and the closing phenylalanine or tryptophan. D genes are given only for firm matches. Rows give clone size only sometimes, using once, few, many, or a class for an expanded clone.

J gene	V gene	D gene	clone size	CDR3 DNA	CDR3 protein
TRBJ2-7	TRBV28	.	.	TGTGCCAGCAGCCAGGGCCCAACGCCCGAGCAGTACTTC	CASSQGPTPEQYF
TRBJ2-7	TRBV5-1	TRBD1	.	TGCGCCAGCAGCTTGCAAGGGGGCAAGTACGAGCAGTACTTC	CASSLQGGKYEQYF
TRBJ1-1	TRBV10-3	.	.	TGTGCCATCAGGGGGACGTTAGACACTGAAGCTTTCTTT	CAIRGTLDTEAFF
TRBJ1-1	TRBV9	.	.	TGTGCCAGCAGCTCCCGAGGGTTGGGCACTGAAGCTTTCTTT	CASSSRGLGTEAFF
TRBJ2-7	TRBV5-1	.	.	TGCGCCAGCAGCTTGCCCGCCAGCTTGGGGAACGAGCAGTACTTC	CASSLPASLGNEQYF
TRBJ2-7	TRBV21-1	.	.	.	CASSPRGLRVAGGAYEQYF
TRBJ2-1	TRBV10-1	TRBD2	.	TGCGCCAGCAGTGAGTCTGGGACGCGCGGGAGTGGGGAGCAGTTCTTC	CASSESGTRGSGEQFF
TRBJ1-3	TRBV15	.	.	TGTGCCACCAGCAGAGAGGTGGGGATGTCTGGAAACACCATATATTTT	CATSREVGMSGNTIYF
TRBJ1-1	TRBV10-1	TRBD1	.	TGCGCCAGCAGCCCCACAGGGGACACTGAAGCTTTCTTT	CASSPTGDTEAFF
TRBJ2-3	TRBV18	.	few	TGTGCCAGCTCACCAGGGGGGAGCACAGATACGCAGTATTTT	CASSPGGSTDTQYF
TRBJ2-6	TRBV11-2	.	.	TGTGCCAGCACATCATTAGTGGCTGGGGCCAACGTCCTGACTTTC	CASTSLVAGANVLTF
TRBJ1-4	TRBV15	.	.	TGTGCCACCAGCAGGCGGGCAACTAATGAAAAACTGTTTTTT	CATSRRATNEKLFF
TRBJ2-7	TRBV28	.	.	TGTGCCAGCAGGCCCAACCTTGGGGCCTACGAGCAGTACTTC	CASRPNLGAYEQYF
TRBJ1-1	TRBV4-2	.	few	TGTGCCAGCAGCCAAGGCTTTAGCATAGGCCACACTGAAGCTTTCTTT	CASSQGFSIGHTEAFF
TRBJ2-7	TRBV6-5	.	.	TGTGCCAGCAGTTCCGGGACACCTTCCTACGAGCAGTACTTC	CASSSGTPSYEQYF
TRBJ2-1	TRBV11-2	TRBD2	.	TGTGCCAGCAGCCCTCGGGCTCGGGAGGGATCCTACAATGAGCAGTTCTTC	CASSPRAREGSYNEQFF
TRBJ2-7	TRBV11-2	.	.	TGTGCCAGCAGCCTCGGGACGGTCCTCTCCTACGAGCAGTACTTC	CASSLGTVLSYEQYF
TRBJ2-7	TRBV5-1	.	.	TGCGCCAGCCACAACTCCTACGAGCAGTACTTC	CASHNSYEQYF
TRBJ1-4	TRBV2	.	.	TGTGCCAGCAGAGTGGGACGGGAAAATGAAAAACTGTTTTTT	CASRVGRENEKLFF
TRBJ1-1	TRBV7-2	.	few	TGTGCCAGCAGCCCTCAGTGGGCGGGTGAAGCTTTCTTT	CASSPQWAGEAFF
TRBJ2-5	TRBV29-1	.	.	TGCAGCGTTGCCCGAGGGGGGTTACAAGAGACCCAGTACTTC	CSVARGGLQETQYF
TRBJ1-1	TRBV6-5	.	.	TGTGCCACAAGGGCCTTCAATCAGGCCGCGGCTTTCTTT	CATRAFNQAAAFF
TRBJ2-7	TRBV19	TRBD1	.	TGTGCCAGTAGTATAGACGGGACAGTTTCCTACGAGCAGTACTTC	CASSIDGTVSYEQYF
TRBJ1-2	TRBV30	.	.	TGTGCCGGACCAAACAGGGTTGGTGGCTACACCTTC	CAGPNRVGGYTF
TRBJ2-3	TRBV2	.	.	TGTGCCAGCATGTCGGGGGGCAGCACAGATACGCAGTATTTT	CASMSGGSTDTQYF
TRBJ2-7	TRBV28	.	.	TGTGCCAGCAGTTTACAGGGGAGCTGGGTAATCCACGAGCAGTACTTC	CASSLQGSWVIHEQYF
TRBJ2-3	TRBV18	TRBD2	.	TGTGCCAGCTCACGACTAGCGGGGAGCACAGATACGCAGTATTTT	CASSRLAGSTDTQYF
TRBJ2-2	TRBV7-9	.	.	TGTGCCAGCAGCTTAGCGGGGTCGAGCGGGGAGCTGTTTTTT	CASSLAGSSGELFF
TRBJ1-5	TRBV21-1	.	.	TGTGCCAGCAGCATACCAGGCTATGGGCCCCAGCATTTT	CASSIPGYGPQHF
TRBJ2-3	TRBV5-1	.	.	TGCGCCAGCAGCTCTCCCCGAGGGAGTGATACGCAGTATTTT	CASSSPRGSDTQYF
TRBJ2-3	TRBV5-4	TRBD2	.	TGTGCCAGCAGCCCCGGGACTAGTGGGGCGCAGTATTTT	CASSPGTSGAQYF
TRBJ2-5	TRBV27	.	.	TGTGCCAGCAGTGGAGGAGGGCCGTCAGAGACCCAGTACTTC	CASSGGGPSETQYF
TRBJ2-5	TRBV28	.	.	TGTGCCAGCTCGAAGGGGCAGCAAGAGACCCAGTACTTC	CASSKGQQETQYF
TRBJ1-1	TRBV7-3	TRBD1	.	TGTGCCAGCAGCTTATGGAGCAGGGGGCGGAGTGAAGCTTTCTTT	CASSLWSRGRSEAFF
TRBJ2-1	TRBV30	.	.	TGTGCCTGGCATGGGGATAAGCTTTACAATGAGCAGTTCTTC	CAWHGDKLYNEQFF
TRBJ2-6	TRBV6-1	.	once	TGTGCCAGCAGTGGATCACGGAGCTCTGGGGCCAACGTCCTGACTTTC	CASSGSRSSGANVLTF
TRBJ1-1	TRBV21-1	.	.	TGTGCCAGCAGATGGTGGCTAGCAATTCGCACTGAAGCTTTCTTT	CASRWWLAIRTEAFF
TRBJ1-4	TRBV5-4	.	.	TGTGCCAGCAGCCCCGGAGGACTGAGTAATGAAAAACTGTTTTTT	CASSPGGLSNEKLFF
TRBJ1-1	TRBV5-1	.	.	TGCGCCAGCAGCGAGGGACGGTTGAACACTGAAGCTTTCTTT	CASSEGRLNTEAFF
TRBJ1-5	TRBV19	.	.	TGTGCCAGTAGTCCCCGGGACAACAATCAGCCCCAGCATTTT	CASSPRDNNQPQHF
TRBJ2-7	TRBV7-9	.	.	TGTGCCAGCAGCTTCGAGGCAGGCATAGACTACGAGCAGTACTTC	CASSFEAGIDYEQYF
TRBJ1-5	TRBV7-2	.	.	TGTGCCAGCAGCGCCTATAGCAATCAGCCCCAGCATTTT	CASSAYSNQPQHF
TRBJ2-5	TRBV30	.	.	TGTGCCTGGACAAAGGGGCCGGGAGAGACCCAGTACTTC	CAWTKGPGETQYF
TRBJ1-5	TRBV19	.	.	TGTGCCAGTAGGCGGAGGGGCGGTAGCAATCAGCCCCAGCATTTT	CASRRRGGSNQPQHF
TRBJ2-5	TRBV7-2	TRBD1	few	TGTGCCAGCAGCTTAGAGTGGGACAGACAAGAGACCCAGTACTTC	CASSLEWDRQETQYF
TRBJ1-5	TRBV27	.	few	TGTGCCAGCAGTACAGGGCTCAATCAGCCCCAGCATTTT	CASSTGLNQPQHF
TRBJ2-7	TRBV28	TRBD2	once	TGTGCCAGCAGCGGACAGCGGGAGCACACCTCCTACGAGCAGTACTTC	CASSGQREHTSYEQYF
TRBJ2-7	TRBV4-3	.	.	TGCGCCAGCAGCCAAGAGCGGCGGTACTACGAGCAGTACTTC	CASSQERRYYEQYF
TRBJ1-2	TRBV6-5	.	.	TGTGCCAGCAGTTACTCTCCAAGCCATGGCTACACCTTC	CASSYSPSHGYTF
TRBJ2-7	TRBV5-1	TRBD2	.	TGCGCCAGCAGCACGACTAGCGGGACAGGAGGGGACTACGAGCAGTACTTC	CASSTTSGTGGDYEQYF
TRBJ2-1	TRBV7-3	.	.	TGTGCCAGCAGCCCGCGGGACAGCTCCTACAATGAGCAGTTCTTC	CASSPRDSSYNEQFF
TRBJ2-1	TRBV7-9	TRBD2	once	TGTGCCAGCAGCTTGCCGATACGACTAGCGGGGTCCAATGAGCAGTTCTTC	CASSLPIRLAGSNEQFF